The rows below give T cell receptor beta chains drawn from one sample of a study of T cell responses to AZD1222 COVID-19 vaccine. The data were produced by immunoSEQ multiplex PCR, yet TCRdb's version contains in-frame clones alone and is incomplete. The table lists roughly 120,000 clones, 70% to 90% of them singletons, with under 3% in the top ten. The sample consisted of peripheral blood, taken 28 days after the second AZD1222 dose. These receptors were collected from an adult who received the AZD1222 COVID-19 vaccine. The CDR3 runs from the conserved cysteine through the conserved F or W. Fields, in order: clone size, J gene, D gene, V gene, CDR3 protein, CDR3 DNA. The D gene is left open where the match is weak. Expanded clones get a size class; other rows say once, few or many, or leave the size out.

>.|TRBJ1-2|.|TRBV6-2/TRBV6-3
CASSTWDTPNYGYTF
TGTGCCAGCAGTACTTGGGACACTCCTAACTATGGCTACACCTTC
>.|TRBJ2-1|TRBD2|TRBV11-2
CASSPRTSGGENEQFF
TGTGCCAGCAGCCCACGGACTAGCGGGGGGGAAAATGAGCAGTTCTTC
>.|TRBJ1-1|TRBD1|TRBV6-6
CASSPRGRGQLNTEAFF
TGTGCCAGCAGTCCAAGGGGGAGGGGACAGCTAAACACTGAAGCTTTCTTT
>few|TRBJ2-1|.|TRBV6-1
CASSESGSFENEQFF
TGTGCCAGCAGTGAATCAGGGAGTTTTGAGAATGAGCAGTTCTTC
>.|TRBJ2-2|.|TRBV6-4
CASSASGDSGELFF
TGTGCCAGCAGTGCTTCAGGGGATTCCGGGGAGCTGTTTTTT
>.|TRBJ1-4|.|TRBV3-1/TRBV3-2
CASSPRGAGEKLFF
TGTGCCAGCAGCCCCCGGGGGGCGGGTGAAAAACTGTTTTTT
>.|TRBJ2-1|TRBD2|TRBV11-2
CASSLERGPYNEQFF
TGTGCCAGCAGTCTAGAGCGGGGGCCCTACAATGAGCAGTTCTTC
>once|TRBJ2-1|.|TRBV4-1
CASSEGNEQFF
TGCGCCAGCAGCGAGGGCAATGAGCAGTTCTTC
>.|TRBJ1-2|.|TRBV5-6
CASRPGKGSTNYGYTF
TGTGCCAGCAGACCAGGGAAGGGTAGCACTAACTATGGCTACACCTTC
>.|TRBJ1-1|.|TRBV18
CASSPGREAFF
TGTGCCAGCTCACCAGGGAGGGAAGCTTTCTTT
>.|TRBJ2-3|TRBD2|TRBV6-4
CASSWTSGDTDTQYF
TGTGCCAGCAGTTGGACTAGCGGGGACACAGATACGCAGTATTTT
>few|TRBJ1-5|.|TRBV30
CAWSVQGNQPQHF
TGTGCCTGGAGTGTCCAGGGCAATCAGCCCCAGCATTTT
>.|TRBJ1-2|.|TRBV28
CANQDTVNYGYTF
TGTGCCAACCAGGACACCGTTAACTATGGCTACACCTTC
>.|TRBJ2-7|TRBD1|TRBV7-2
CASSARTGTYEQYF
TGTGCCAGCAGCGCCCGGACAGGAACCTACGAGCAGTACTTC
>once|TRBJ1-1|.|TRBV6-2/TRBV6-3
CASSYSRTEAFF
TGTGCCAGCAGTTACTCGAGAACTGAAGCTTTCTTT
>.|TRBJ1-4|TRBD1|TRBV7-8
CASSPQGINEKLFF
TGTGCCAGCAGCCCACAGGGGATAAATGAAAAACTGTTTTTT
>.|TRBJ2-7|TRBD1|TRBV4-1
CASSQARGTGDSYEQYF
TGCGCCAGCAGCCAAGCCCGGGGGACAGGAGACTCCTACGAGCAGTACTTC
>.|TRBJ1-3|TRBD1|TRBV14
CASSRDRRNTIYF
TGTGCCAGCAGCCGGGACAGGAGAAACACCATATATTTT
>.|TRBJ2-7|.|TRBV30
CAWSLTGTYEQYF
TGTGCCTGGAGTCTGACAGGTACCTACGAGCAGTACTTC
>.|TRBJ1-1|.|TRBV23-1
CASSQRGTPVEAFF
TGCGCCAGCAGTCAGAGGGGGACGCCGGTGGAAGCTTTCTTT
>.|TRBJ2-7|.|TRBV12-3/TRBV12-4
CASSRGQFYEQYF
TGTGCCAGCAGCCGGGGACAATTCTACGAGCAGTACTTC
>.|TRBJ1-2|.|TRBV28
CASSFGGAGPINYGYTF
TGTGCCAGCAGTTTTGGCGGGGCGGGACCAATAAACTATGGCTACACCTTC
>.|TRBJ2-2|.|TRBV4-1
CASSQDQRSSAELFF
TGCGCCAGCAGCCAAGACCAGAGATCATCCGCGGAGCTGTTTTTT
>.|TRBJ1-6|.|TRBV18
CASSSSSYNSPLHF
TGTGCCAGCTCATCCAGCTCCTATAATTCACCCCTCCACTTT
>.|TRBJ2-3|TRBD2|TRBV5-1
CASSFGGARSDTQYF
TGCGCCAGCAGCTTCGGGGGGGCTCGGTCAGATACGCAGTATTTT
>.|TRBJ1-4|TRBD1|TRBV4-3
CASSQIGQEQLFF
TGCGCCAGCAGCCAAATTGGACAGGAACAACTGTTTTTT
>.|TRBJ1-2|.|TRBV3-1/TRBV3-2
CASSPSSYGYKEGYTF
TGTGCCAGCAGCCCAAGTTCATACGGGTATAAAGAAGGCTACACCTTC
>.|TRBJ2-5|.|TRBV7-9
CASSLAGLSQYF
TGTGCCAGCAGCTTAGCCGGGCTGTCCCAGTACTTC
>few|TRBJ1-1|TRBD1|TRBV11-3
CASSLGGTENTEAFF
TGTGCCAGCAGCTTAGGTGGGACAGAAAACACTGAAGCTTTCTTT
>.|TRBJ1-3|.|TRBV5-1
CASSFLGADSGNTIYF
TGCGCCAGCAGCTTCCTCGGGGCGGACTCTGGAAACACCATATATTTT
>few|TRBJ1-6|.|TRBV19
CASSIGGLSPLHF
TGTGCCAGTAGTATTGGGGGCCTATCACCCCTCCACTTT
>.|TRBJ2-7|.|TRBV30
CAWAQGYYEQYF
TGTGCCTGGGCTCAAGGCTACTACGAGCAGTACTTC
>.|TRBJ1-1|.|TRBV10-2
CASSVGGTEAFF
TGCGCCAGCAGTGTAGGGGGGACTGAAGCTTTCTTT
>.|TRBJ1-2|TRBD1|TRBV10-1
CASSYDRDRGPYGYTF
TGCGCCAGCAGTTATGACCGGGACAGGGGTCCCTATGGCTACACCTTC
>.|TRBJ2-7|TRBD1|TRBV3-1/TRBV3-2
CASSRDTGGYEQYF
TGTGCCAGCAGCCGCGATACAGGGGGCTACGAGCAGTACTTC
>.|TRBJ1-3|.|TRBV29-1
CSAHNGGSGNTIYF
TGCAGCGCTCATAACGGGGGCTCTGGAAACACCATATATTTT
>.|TRBJ1-1|.|TRBV21-1
CASSKAPGGYTEAFF
TGTGCCAGCAGCAAAGCCCCAGGGGGGTACACTGAAGCTTTCTTT
>.|TRBJ1-1|.|TRBV12-3/TRBV12-4
CASSFDTEAFF
TGTGCCAGCAGTTTTGACACTGAAGCTTTCTTT
>.|TRBJ2-7|.|TRBV9
CASSVGLLLSHEQYF
TGTGCCAGCAGCGTAGGGCTTCTATTAAGCCACGAGCAGTACTTC
>.|TRBJ1-6|.|TRBV4-1
CASSQPRDSNSPLHF
TGCGCCAGCAGCCAGCCCAGGGATAGTAATTCACCCCTCCACTTT
>.|TRBJ2-7|TRBD2|TRBV19
CASNLGGRPYEQYF
TGTGCCAGTAACCTAGGCGGGAGGCCCTACGAGCAGTACTTC
>.|TRBJ1-5|.|TRBV7-2
CASSLSSSNQPQHF
TGTGCCAGCAGCTTGAGCAGTAGCAATCAGCCCCAGCATTTT